The 9 T cell receptor beta chains given below trace back to one sample, sequenced in a study of T cell responses to AZD1222 COVID-19 vaccine. Method: immunoSEQ multiplex PCR; TCRdb's copy keeps in-frame clones and lacks some. This table holds about 150,000 clones, 90% found once. The source material was peripheral blood, sampled on day 0 of AZD1222 vaccination. The receptors were gathered from an adult in good health.

The V and J genes are TRBV27 and TRBJ2-1, with a possible D match to TRBD1 (5 bases). CDR3 length: 15 amino acids. The ends were cut back, 6 bases at V and 7 bases at J, with 19 bases in the middle. Germline CDR1 MNHEY, CDR2 SMNVEV (reference sequence). CDR3 sequence: CASSTQGLLPNEQFF. The CDR3 nucleotides read TGTGCCAGCAGCACTCAGGGTCTATTACCAAATGAGCAGTTCTTC.

The J gene is TRBJ2-1, the V gene TRBV29-1, with D possibly TRBD2 on 6 matching bases. CDR1 and CDR2 (germline): SQVTM, ANQGSEA. The V end was cut by 8 bases, the J end by 4 bases, with 12 bases between. The CDR3 covers 12 residues. CDR3 bases: TGCAGCCCCAGGACTATTTACAATGAGCAGTTCTTC. It encodes CSPRTIYNEQFF.

The rearrangement links TRBV23-1 to TRBJ2-7; 8 bases line up with TRBD2. TRBV23-1 is noted as an ORF with a role that remains uncertain. This CDR3 is built from 19 residues. After removal of 5 bases from V and 0 bases from J, the junction contained 18 bases not matched to a gene. The CDR3 nucleotides read TGCGCCAGCAGTAGAAGAGAGATAAGTGGGACTAGGAGCTCCTACGAGCAGTACTTC. As protein: CASSRREISGTRSSYEQYF.

V is TRBV5-5 and J is TRBJ1-1, with D maybe TRBD1 (5 bases). Trimming left V 7 bases short and J 4 bases short, with 8 bases between. There are 11 residues in the CDR3. The germline gives CDR1 SGHKS, CDR2 YYEKEE (reference sequence). The DNA of the CDR3 is TGTGCCAGCTGGAGGGGCACTGAAGCTTTCTTT. Its translation: CASWRGTEAFF.

V is TRBV5-6 and J is TRBJ1-1, with a possible D match to TRBD1 (6 bases). The V end was cut by 0 bases, the J end by 4 bases, with 13 bases between. The CDR3 totals 15 residues. From germline, CDR1 is SGHDT and CDR2 YYEEEE. This chain's CDR3 is CASSLDRVGFTEAFF. CDR3 sequence (DNA): TGTGCCAGCAGCTTGGACAGGGTGGGATTCACTGAAGCTTTCTTT.

The chain combines TRBV9 with TRBJ2-2, with TRBD1 identical over 9 bases. With V trimmed by 3 bases and J by 3 bases, 6 bases remained unmatched. CDR3 length equals 16 residues. Germline V lookup: CDR1 SGDLS, CDR2 YYNGEE. CDR3 sequence: CASSATGGADTGELFF. The CDR3 nucleotides read TGTGCCAGCAGCGCTACAGGGGGCGCGGACACCGGGGAGCTGTTTTTT.

The chain joins TRBV9 to TRBJ2-6; 7 bases align to TRBD1. This CDR3 is built from 14 residues. The J segment lost 3 bases and the V segment lost 3 bases, leaving 0 bases of the junction unmatched. In germline, CDR1 is SGDLS, CDR2 YYNGEE. CDR3 residues: CASSDRGGANVLTF. The CDR3 DNA sequence: TGTGCCAGCAGCGACAGGGGTGGGGCCAACGTCCTGACTTTC.

This clone was found once. This chain connects TRBV18 to TRBJ1-1; D is uncertain. V was trimmed by 5 bases and J by 5 bases, leaving 9 bases between them. The germline V gene encodes CDR1 KGHSH and CDR2 LQKENI. The CDR3 sequence is 12 residues long. The CDR3 DNA is TGTGCCAGCTCAATACGGGGTACTGAAGCTTTCTTT. Translating it yields CASSIRGTEAFF.

The chain recombines TRBV19 with TRBJ2-7; 7 nucleotides align to TRBD2. Unmatched junction bases numbered 6, after V lost 8 bases and J lost 2 bases. CDR3 length equals 13 residues. From germline, CDR1 is LNHDA and CDR2 SQIVND (reference sequence). The CDR3 coding sequence is TGTGCCAGTTCAAAGACTAGCACCTACGAGCAGTACTTC. It yields the protein CASSKTSTYEQYF.